The clone carrying this T cell receptor beta chain occurred a few times. The data are from a study of blood T cell repertoires in COVID-19. Study information: Researchers got acute and convalescent COVID-19 samples from the United States, Italy and Spain. T cells, B-cell-depleted T cells, or PBMCs provided the cDNA or gDNA that served as material.

CDR1 and CDR2 from the germline V gene are LNHDA and SQIVND (reference sequence). This CDR3 contains 15 residues. With 7 bases removed from V and 0 bases from J, the gap between germline ends came to 15 bases. How the authors handled the data: Nucleated cell number was recorded as an estimate derived from reference gene primer amplification. TCRdb's copy holds only in-frame clones and misses some; the assay was immunoSEQ multiplex PCR. D and trimming were read from the DNA, whereas the V and J calls and clone size are those reported in that table. The sample shows 60,000 to 90,000 clones, over 65% of them seen only once.

The sequencing input was peripheral blood. The rearrangement uses TRBV19 and TRBJ1-1; a weak D match, TRBD1 (6 bases). The TCR sequence derives from a human donor with acute or convalescent COVID-19. The donor label of this sample is uncertain. The CDR3 DNA is TGTGCCAGTAAGGAAGGGGGAGCGATGAACACTGAAGCTTTCTTT. Translated: CASKEGGAMNTEAFF.